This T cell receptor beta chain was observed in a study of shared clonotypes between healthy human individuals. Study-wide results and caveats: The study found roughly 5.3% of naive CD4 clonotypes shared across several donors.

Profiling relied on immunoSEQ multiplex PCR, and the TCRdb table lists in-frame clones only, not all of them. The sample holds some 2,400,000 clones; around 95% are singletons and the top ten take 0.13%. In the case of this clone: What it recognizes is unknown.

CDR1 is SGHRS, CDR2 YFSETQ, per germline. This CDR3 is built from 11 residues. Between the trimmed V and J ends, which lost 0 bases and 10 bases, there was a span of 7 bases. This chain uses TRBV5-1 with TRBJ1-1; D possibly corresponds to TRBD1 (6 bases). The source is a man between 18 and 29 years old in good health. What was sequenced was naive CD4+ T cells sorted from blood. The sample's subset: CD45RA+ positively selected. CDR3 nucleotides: TGCGCCAGCAGCTTGGAAGGGGGAGCTTTCTTT. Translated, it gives CASSLEGGAFF.